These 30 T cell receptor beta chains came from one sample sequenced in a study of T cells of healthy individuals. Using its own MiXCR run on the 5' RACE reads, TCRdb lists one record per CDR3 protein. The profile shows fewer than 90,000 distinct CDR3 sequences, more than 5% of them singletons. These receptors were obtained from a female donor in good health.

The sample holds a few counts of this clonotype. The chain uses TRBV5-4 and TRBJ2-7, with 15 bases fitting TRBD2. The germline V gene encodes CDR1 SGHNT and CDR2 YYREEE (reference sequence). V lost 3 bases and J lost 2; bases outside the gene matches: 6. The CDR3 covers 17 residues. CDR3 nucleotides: TGTGCCAGCAGCTCGGGACTAGCGGGAGGTTCCCCCTACGAGCAGTACTTC. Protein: CASSSGLAGGSPYEQYF.

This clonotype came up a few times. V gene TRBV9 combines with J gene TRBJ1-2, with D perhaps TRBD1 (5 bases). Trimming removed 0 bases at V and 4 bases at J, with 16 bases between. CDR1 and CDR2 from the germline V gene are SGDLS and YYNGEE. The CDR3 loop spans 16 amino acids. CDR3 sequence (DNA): TGTGCCAGCAGCGTAGGACAGAGCCCAACTTTCTATGGCTACACCTTC. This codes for CASSVGQSPTFYGYTF.

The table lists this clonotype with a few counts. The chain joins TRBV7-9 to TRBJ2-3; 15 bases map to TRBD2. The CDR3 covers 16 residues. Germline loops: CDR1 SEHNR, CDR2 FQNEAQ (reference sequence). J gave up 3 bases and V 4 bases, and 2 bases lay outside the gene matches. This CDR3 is CASSSGLAGGTDTQYF. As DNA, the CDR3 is TGTGCCAGCAGCTCCGGACTAGCGGGAGGGACAGATACGCAGTATTTT.

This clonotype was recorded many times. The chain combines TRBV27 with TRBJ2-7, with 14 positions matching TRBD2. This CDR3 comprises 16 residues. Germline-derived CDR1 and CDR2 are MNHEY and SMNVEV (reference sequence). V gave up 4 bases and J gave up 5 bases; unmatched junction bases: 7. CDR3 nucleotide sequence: TGTGCCAGCAGTTCCGGGACTAGCGGGAGAGGAAACGAGCAGTACTTC. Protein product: CASSSGTSGRGNEQYF.

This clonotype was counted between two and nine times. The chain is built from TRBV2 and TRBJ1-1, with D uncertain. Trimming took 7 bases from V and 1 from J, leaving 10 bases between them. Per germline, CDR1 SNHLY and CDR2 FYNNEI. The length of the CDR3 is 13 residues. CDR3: CASTLGENTEAFF. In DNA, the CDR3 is TGTGCCAGCACCCTCGGAGAGAACACTGAAGCTTTCTTT.

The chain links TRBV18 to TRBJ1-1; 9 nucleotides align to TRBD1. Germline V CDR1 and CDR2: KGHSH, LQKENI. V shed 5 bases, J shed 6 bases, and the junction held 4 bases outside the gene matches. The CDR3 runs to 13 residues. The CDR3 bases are TGTGCCAGCTCAACAAGGGACAGGGCTGAAGCTTTCTTT. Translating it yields CASSTRDRAEAFF. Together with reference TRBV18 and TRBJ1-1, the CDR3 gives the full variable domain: NAGVMQNPRHLVRRRGQEARLRCSPMKGHSHVYWYRQLPEEGLKFMVYLQKENIIDESGMPKERFSAEFPKEGPSILRIQQVVRGDSAAYFCASSTRDRAEAFFGQGTRLTVV.

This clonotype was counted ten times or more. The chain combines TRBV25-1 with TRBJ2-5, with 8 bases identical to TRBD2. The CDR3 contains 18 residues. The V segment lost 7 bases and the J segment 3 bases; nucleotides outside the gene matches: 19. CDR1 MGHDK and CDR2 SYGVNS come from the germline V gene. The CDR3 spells CASTHTKAGEGGKETQYF. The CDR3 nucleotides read TGTGCCAGCACCCACACGAAAGCGGGAGAAGGAGGAAAAGAGACCCAGTACTTC. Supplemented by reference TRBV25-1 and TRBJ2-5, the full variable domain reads EADIYQTPRYLVIGTGKKITLECSQTMGHDKMYWYQQDPGMELHLIHYSYGVNSTEKGDLSSESTVSRIRTEHFPLTLESARPSHTSQYLCASTHTKAGEGGKETQYFGPGTRLLVL.

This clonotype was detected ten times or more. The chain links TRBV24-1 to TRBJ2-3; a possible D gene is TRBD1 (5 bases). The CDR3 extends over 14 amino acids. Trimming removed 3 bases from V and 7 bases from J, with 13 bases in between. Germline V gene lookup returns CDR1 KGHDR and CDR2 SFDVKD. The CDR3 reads CATSDGTGEHTQYF. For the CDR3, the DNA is TGTGCCACCAGTGATGGTACAGGCGAACATACGCAGTATTTT.

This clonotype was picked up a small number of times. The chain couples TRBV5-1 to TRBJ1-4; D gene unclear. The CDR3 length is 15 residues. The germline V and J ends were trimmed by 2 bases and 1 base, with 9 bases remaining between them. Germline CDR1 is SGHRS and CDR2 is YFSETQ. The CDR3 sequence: CASSLNRGTNEKLFF. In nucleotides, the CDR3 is TGCGCCAGCAGCTTAAACAGAGGAACTAATGAAAAACTGTTTTTT.

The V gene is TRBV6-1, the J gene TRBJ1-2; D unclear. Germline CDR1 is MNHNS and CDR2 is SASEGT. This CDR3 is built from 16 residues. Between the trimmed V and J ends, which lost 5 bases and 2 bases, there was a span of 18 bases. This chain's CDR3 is CASSTPKNVANYGYTF. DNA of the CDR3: TGTGCCAGCAGTACACCGAAGAATGTAGCGAACTATGGCTACACCTTC.

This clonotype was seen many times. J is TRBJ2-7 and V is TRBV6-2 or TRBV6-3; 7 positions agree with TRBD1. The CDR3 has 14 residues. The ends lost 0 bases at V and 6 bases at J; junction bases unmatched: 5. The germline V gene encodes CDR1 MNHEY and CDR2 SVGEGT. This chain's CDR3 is CASSYSGTVSEQYF. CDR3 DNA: TGTGCCAGCAGTTACTCCGGGACAGTGAGCGAGCAGTACTTC.

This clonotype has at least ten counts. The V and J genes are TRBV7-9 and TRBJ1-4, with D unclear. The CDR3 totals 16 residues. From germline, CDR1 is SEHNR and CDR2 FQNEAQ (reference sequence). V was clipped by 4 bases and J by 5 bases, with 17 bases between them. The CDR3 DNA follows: TGTGCCAGCAGCTCGCGTCAGACCGAATTCAATGAAAAACTGTTTTTT. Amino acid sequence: CASSSRQTEFNEKLFF.

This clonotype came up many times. The CDR3 reads CASKGSTTTGELFF. The CDR3 DNA follows: TGTGCCAGCAAAGGGTCAACTACAACCGGGGAGCTGTTTTTT. This chain joins TRBV28 and TRBJ2-2; D is unresolved. Germline CDR1 reads MDHEN; CDR2 reads SYDVKM. The V end was cut by 7 bases, the J end by 5 bases, with 14 bases between. The CDR3 covers 14 residues.

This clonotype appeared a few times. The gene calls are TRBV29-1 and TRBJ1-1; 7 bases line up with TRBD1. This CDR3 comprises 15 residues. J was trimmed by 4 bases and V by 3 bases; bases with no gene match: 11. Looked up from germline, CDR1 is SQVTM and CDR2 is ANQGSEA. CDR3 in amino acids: CSVDRGSVGVTEAFF. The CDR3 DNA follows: TGCAGCGTTGACAGGGGGTCGGTAGGAGTCACTGAAGCTTTCTTT.

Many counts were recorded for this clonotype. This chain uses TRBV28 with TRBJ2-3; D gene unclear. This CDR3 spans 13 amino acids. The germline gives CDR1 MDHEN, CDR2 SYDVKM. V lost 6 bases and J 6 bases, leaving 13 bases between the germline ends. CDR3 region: CASSNAQTDTQYF. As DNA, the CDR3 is TGTGCCAGCAGCAACGCCCAGACTGATACGCAGTATTTT.

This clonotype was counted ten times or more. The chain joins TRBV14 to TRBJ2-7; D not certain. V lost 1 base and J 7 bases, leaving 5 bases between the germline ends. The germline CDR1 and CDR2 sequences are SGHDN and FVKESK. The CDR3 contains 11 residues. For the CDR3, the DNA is TGTGCCAGCAGCCAAGTAAGGGAGCAGTACTTC. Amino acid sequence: CASSQVREQYF.

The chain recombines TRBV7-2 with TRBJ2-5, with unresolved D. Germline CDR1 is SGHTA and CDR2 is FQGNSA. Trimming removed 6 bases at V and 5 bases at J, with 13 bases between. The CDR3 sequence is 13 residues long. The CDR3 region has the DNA TGTGCCAGCAGTCAAGGTCTGGCGGAGACCCAGTACTTC. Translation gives CASSQGLAETQYF.

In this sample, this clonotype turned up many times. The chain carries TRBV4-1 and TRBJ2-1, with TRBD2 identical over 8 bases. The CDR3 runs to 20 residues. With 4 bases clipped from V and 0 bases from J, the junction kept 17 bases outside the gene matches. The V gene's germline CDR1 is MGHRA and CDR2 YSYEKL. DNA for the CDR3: TGCGCCAGCAGCCGGCAAAGAGGGACTAGAGTCGTACTCTCCTACAATGAGCAGTTCTTC. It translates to CASSRQRGTRVVLSYNEQFF.

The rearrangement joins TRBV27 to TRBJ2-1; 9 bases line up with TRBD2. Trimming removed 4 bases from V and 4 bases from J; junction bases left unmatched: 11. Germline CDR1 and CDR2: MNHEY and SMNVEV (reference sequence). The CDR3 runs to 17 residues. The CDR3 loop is CASSYRSPSGIYNEQFF. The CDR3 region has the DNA TGTGCCAGCAGTTATCGATCACCTAGCGGGATATACAATGAGCAGTTCTTC.

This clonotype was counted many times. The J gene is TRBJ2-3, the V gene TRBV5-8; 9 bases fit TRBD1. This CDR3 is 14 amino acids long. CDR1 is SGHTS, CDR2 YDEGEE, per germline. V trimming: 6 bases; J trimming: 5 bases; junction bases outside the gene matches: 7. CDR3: CASTQDRGGDTQYF. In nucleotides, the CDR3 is TGTGCCAGCACTCAGGACAGGGGCGGAGATACGCAGTATTTT.

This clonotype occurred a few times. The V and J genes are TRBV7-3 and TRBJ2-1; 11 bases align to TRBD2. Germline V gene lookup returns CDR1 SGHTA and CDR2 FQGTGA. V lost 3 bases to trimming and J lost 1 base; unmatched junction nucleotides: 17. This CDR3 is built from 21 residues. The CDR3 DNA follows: TGTGCCAGCAGCTTCGGACGGACTAGCGGGCGAGGAGGAGTATCCTACAATGAGCAGTTCTTC. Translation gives CASSFGRTSGRGGVSYNEQFF.

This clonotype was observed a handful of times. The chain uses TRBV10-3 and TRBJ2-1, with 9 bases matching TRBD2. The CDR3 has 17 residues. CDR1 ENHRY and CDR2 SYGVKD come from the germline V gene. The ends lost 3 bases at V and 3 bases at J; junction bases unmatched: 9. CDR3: CAISERSSREGYNEQFF. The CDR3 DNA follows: TGTGCCATCAGTGAAAGATCCTCGCGGGAGGGCTACAATGAGCAGTTCTTC.

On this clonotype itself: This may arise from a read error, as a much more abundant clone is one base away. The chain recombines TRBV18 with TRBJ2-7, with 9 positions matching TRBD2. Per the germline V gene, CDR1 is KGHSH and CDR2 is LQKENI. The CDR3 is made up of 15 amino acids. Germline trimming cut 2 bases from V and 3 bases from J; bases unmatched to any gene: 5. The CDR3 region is CASSPGSSGNYEQYF. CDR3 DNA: TGTGCCAGCTCACCAGGGTCTAGCGGGAACTACGAGCAGTACTTC.

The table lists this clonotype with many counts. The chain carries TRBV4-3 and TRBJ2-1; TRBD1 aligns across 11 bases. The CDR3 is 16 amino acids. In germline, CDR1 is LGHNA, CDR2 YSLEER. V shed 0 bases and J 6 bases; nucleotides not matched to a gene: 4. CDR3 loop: CASSQDGQGAGNEQFF. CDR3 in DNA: TGCGCCAGCAGCCAAGACGGACAGGGGGCAGGCAATGAGCAGTTCTTC.

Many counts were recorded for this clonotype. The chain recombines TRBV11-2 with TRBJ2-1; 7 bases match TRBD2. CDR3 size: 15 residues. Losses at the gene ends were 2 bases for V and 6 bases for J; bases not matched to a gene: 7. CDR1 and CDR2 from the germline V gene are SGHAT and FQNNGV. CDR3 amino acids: CASSLIAGLGNEQFF. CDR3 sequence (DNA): TGTGCCAGCAGCTTAATAGCGGGTCTCGGCAATGAGCAGTTCTTC.

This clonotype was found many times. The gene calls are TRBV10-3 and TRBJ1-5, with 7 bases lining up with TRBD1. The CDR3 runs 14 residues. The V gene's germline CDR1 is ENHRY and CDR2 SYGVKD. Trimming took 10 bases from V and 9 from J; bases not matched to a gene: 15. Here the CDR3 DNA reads TGTGCCACCCATCCCGGGACAGTAGGATCGCCCCAGCATTTT. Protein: CATHPGTVGSPQHF.

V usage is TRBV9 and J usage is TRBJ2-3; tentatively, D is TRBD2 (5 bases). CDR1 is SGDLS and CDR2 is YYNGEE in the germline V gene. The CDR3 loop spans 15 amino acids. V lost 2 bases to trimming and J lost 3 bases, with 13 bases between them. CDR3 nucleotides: TGTGCCAGCAGCGTGGGAGCCATCCCTACAGATACGCAGTATTTT. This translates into CASSVGAIPTDTQYF.

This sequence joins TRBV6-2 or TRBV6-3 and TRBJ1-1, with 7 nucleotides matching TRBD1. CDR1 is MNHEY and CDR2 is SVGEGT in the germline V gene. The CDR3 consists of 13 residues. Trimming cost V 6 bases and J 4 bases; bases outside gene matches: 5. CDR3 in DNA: TGTGCCAGCAGACGATCAGGGGGCACTGAAGCTTTCTTT. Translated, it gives CASRRSGGTEAFF.

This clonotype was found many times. Here the CDR3 DNA reads TGTGCCATCAGTGGGACAGGGGGCAACTCCTACGAGCAGTACTTC. Amino acids: CAISGTGGNSYEQYF. The chain combines TRBV10-3 with TRBJ2-7; 11 bases line up with TRBD1. The V segment lost 4 bases and the J segment 0 bases; nucleotides outside the gene matches: 2. The CDR3 is 15 residues long. The germline gives CDR1 ENHRY, CDR2 SYGVKD.

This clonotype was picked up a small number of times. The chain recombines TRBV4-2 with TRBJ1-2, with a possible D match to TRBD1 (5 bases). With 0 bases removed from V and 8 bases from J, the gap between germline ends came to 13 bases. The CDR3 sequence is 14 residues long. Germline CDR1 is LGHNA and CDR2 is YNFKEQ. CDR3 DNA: TGTGCCAGCAGCCAAGATACGACAGTATGGGGCTACACCTTC. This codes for CASSQDTTVWGYTF.